These 5 T cell receptor beta chains came from one sample sequenced in a study of blood T cells in healthy people across ages. A second 7 to 11 cycle PCR used barcoded and J-beta primers. Each CDR3 protein is one row after TCRdb ran MiXCR on the 5' RACE reads. The data contain a few hundred thousand distinct CDR3 sequences, roughly 29% of them singletons. The sequencing input was blood. The receptors derive from a woman in her 70s in good health.

The chain employs TRBV2 and TRBJ2-1, with D possibly being TRBD2 (6 bases). Deletions cut 1 base from V and 6 bases from J, with 16 bases between. The CDR3 totals 16 residues. Germline-derived CDR1 and CDR2 are SNHLY and FYNNEI. The CDR3 spells CASSEEGRGPPNEQFF. The CDR3 DNA is TGTGCCAGCAGTGAAGAGGGGCGGGGCCCCCCCAATGAGCAGTTCTTC.

This clonotype was seen ten or more times. The rearrangement links TRBV15 to TRBJ1-1, with D perhaps TRBD1 (6 bases). The germline CDR1 and CDR2 sequences are LNHNV and YYDKDF (reference sequence). The CDR3 is 18 residues long. The V end lost 1 base, the J end lost 0 bases, and 18 bases lay between the germline ends. CDR3 protein: CATSRAGGPGRVNTEAFF. As DNA, the CDR3 is TGTGCCACCAGCAGAGCCGGGGGGCCTGGTAGAGTGAACACTGAAGCTTTCTTT. The whole variable domain, filled in from reference TRBV15 and TRBJ1-1, reads DAMVIQNPRYQVTQFGKPVTLSCSQTLNHNVMYWYQQKSSQAPKLLFHYYDKDFNNEADTPDNFQSRRPNTSFCFLDIRSPGLGDTAMYLCATSRAGGPGRVNTEAFFGQGTRLTVV.

The chain combines TRBV6-5 with TRBJ2-5, with a weak D call TRBD2 (6 bases). The CDR3 loop spans 12 amino acids. Trimming cost V 4 bases and J 11 bases, with 14 bases left between them. Germline lookup yields CDR1 MNHEY and CDR2 SVGAGI. As DNA, the CDR3 is TGTGCCAGCAGTTCGCCGGGACTCATACAGTACTTC. It is translated as CASSSPGLIQYF.

The V call is TRBV27, the J call TRBJ2-7; 7 positions match TRBD2. CDR1 is MNHEY and CDR2 is SMNVEV in the germline V gene (reference sequence). The junction had 13 bases not matched to a gene; V was cut back by 2 bases and J by 3 bases. This CDR3 is 17 amino acids long. For the CDR3, the DNA is TGTGCCAGCAGTTTAAGGGAGGGGATATCGGGGATCTACGAGCAGTACTTC. As protein: CASSLREGISGIYEQYF.

The chain uses TRBV7-9 and TRBJ1-5; D gene ambiguous. Germline CDR1 and CDR2: SEHNR and FQNEAQ (reference sequence). Trimming cost V 4 bases and J 4 bases, with 8 bases left between them. The CDR3 length is 13 residues. This CDR3 reads CASSSTENQPQHF. Here the CDR3 DNA reads TGTGCCAGCAGCTCTACAGAAAATCAGCCCCAGCATTTT.